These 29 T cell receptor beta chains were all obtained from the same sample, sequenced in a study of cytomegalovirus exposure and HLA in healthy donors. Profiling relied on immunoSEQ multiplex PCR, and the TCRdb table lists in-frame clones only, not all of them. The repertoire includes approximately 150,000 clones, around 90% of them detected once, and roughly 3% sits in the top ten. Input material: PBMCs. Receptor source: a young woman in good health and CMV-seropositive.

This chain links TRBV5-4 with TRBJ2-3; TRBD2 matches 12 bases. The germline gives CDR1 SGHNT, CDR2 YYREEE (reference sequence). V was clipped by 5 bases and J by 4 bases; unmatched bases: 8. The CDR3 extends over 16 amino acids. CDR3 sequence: CASRDLAGGRSDTQYF. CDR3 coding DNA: TGTGCCAGCAGAGACCTAGCGGGGGGGCGGTCAGATACGCAGTATTTT.

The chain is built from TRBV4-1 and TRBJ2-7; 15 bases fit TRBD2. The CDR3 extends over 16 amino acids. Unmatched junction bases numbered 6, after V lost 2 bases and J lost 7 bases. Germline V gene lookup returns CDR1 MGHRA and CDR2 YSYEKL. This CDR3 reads CASSQWTSGGAREQYF. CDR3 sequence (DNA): TGCGCCAGCAGCCAATGGACTAGCGGGGGGGCTCGGGAGCAGTACTTC.

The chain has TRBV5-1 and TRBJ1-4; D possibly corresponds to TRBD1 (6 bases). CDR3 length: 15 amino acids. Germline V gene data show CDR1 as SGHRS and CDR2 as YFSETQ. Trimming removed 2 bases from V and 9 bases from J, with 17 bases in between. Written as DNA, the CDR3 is TGCGCCAGCAGCTTACAGGGCGGGTTGATGAAAAAACTGTTTTTT. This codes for CASSLQGGLMKKLFF. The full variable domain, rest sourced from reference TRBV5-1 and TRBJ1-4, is KAGVTQTPRYLIKTRGQQVTLSCSPISGHRSVSWYQQTPGQGLQFLFEYFSETQRNKGNFPGRFSGRQFSNSRSEMNVSTLELGDSALYLCASSLQGGLMKKLFFGSGTQLSVL.

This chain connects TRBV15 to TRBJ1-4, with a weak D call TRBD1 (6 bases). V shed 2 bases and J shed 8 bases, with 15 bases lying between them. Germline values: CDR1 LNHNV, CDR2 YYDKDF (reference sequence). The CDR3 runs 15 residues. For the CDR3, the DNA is TGTGCCACCAGCAGACAGAACAGGGTTGGGGAAAAACTGTTTTTT. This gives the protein CATSRQNRVGEKLFF.

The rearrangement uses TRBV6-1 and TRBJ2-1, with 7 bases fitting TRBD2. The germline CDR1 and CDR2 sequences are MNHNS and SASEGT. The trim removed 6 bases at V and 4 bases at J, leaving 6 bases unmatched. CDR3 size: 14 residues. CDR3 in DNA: TGTGCCAGCAGGCTAGCGGAGCCTTACAATGAGCAGTTCTTC. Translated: CASRLAEPYNEQFF.

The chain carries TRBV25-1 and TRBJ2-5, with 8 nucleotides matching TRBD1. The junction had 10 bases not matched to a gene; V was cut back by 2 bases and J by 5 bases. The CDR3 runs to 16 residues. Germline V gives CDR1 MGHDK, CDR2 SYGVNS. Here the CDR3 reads CASSEVDRAPGETQYF. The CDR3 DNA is TGTGCCAGCAGTGAAGTGGACAGGGCACCCGGGGAGACCCAGTACTTC.

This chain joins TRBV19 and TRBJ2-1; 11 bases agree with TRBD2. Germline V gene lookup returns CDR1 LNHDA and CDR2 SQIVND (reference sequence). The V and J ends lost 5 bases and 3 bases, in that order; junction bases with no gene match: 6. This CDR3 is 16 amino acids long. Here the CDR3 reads CASSLYLAGGYNEQFF. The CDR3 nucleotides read TGTGCCAGTAGTCTCTATCTAGCGGGGGGCTACAATGAGCAGTTCTTC.

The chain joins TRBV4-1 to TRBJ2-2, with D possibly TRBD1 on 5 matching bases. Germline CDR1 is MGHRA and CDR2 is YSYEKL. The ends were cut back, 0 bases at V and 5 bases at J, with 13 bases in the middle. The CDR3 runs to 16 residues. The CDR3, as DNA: TGCGCCAGCAGCCAAGATTTACCCAGGGTAACCGGGGAGCTGTTTTTT. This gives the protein CASSQDLPRVTGELFF.

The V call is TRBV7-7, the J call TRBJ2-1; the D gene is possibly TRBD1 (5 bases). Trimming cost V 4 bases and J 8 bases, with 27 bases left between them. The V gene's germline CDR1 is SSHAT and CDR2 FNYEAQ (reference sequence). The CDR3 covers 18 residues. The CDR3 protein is CASSWGHKVKRGRDEQFF. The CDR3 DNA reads TGTGCCAGCAGCTGGGGCCACAAAGTAAAACGAGGAAGGGATGAGCAGTTCTTC.

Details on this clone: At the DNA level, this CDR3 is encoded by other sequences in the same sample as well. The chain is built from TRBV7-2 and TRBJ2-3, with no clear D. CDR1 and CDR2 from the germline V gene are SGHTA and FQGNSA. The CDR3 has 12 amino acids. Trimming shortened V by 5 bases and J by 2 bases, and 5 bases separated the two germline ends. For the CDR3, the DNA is TGTGCCAGCAGCCCCTCCACAGATACGCAGTATTTT. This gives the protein CASSPSTDTQYF.

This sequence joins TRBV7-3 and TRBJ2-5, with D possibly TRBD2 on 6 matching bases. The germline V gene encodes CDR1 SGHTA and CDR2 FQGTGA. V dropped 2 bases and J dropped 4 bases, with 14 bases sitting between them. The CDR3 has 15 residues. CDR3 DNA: TGTGCCAGCAGCTTAGGGGGACCAGCGGGAGAGACCCAGTACTTC. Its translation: CASSLGGPAGETQYF.

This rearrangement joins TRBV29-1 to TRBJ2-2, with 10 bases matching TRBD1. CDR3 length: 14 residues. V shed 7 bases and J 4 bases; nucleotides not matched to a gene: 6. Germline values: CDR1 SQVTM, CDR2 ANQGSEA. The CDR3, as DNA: TGCAGCGGGCGACAGGGGGCAGTCACCGGGGAGCTGTTTTTT. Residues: CSGRQGAVTGELFF.

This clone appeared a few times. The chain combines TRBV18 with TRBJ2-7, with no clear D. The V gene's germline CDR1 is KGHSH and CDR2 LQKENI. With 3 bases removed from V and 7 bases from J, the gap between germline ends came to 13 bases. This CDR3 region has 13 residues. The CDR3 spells CASSPYSNYEQYF. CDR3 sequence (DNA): TGTGCCAGCTCACCGTACTCAAACTATGAGCAGTACTTC.

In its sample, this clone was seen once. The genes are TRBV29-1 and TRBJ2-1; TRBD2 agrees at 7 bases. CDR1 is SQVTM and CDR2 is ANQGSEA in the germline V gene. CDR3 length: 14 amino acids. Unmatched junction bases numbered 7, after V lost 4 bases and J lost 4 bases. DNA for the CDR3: TGCAGCGTTGTTAGCGGGTTACTATACAATGAGCAGTTCTTC. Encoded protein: CSVVSGLLYNEQFF.

CDR3 sequence reads: CAISAGGLSSYEQYF. The CDR3 nucleotides are TGTGCCATCAGTGCGGGGGGCTTGAGCTCCTACGAGCAGTACTTC. The genes are TRBV10-3 and TRBJ2-7, with D possibly being TRBD2 (7 bases). Trimming took off 4 bases at V and 0 bases at J, with 13 bases between the two ends. CDR1 is ENHRY, CDR2 SYGVKD, per germline. CDR3 length: 15 residues.

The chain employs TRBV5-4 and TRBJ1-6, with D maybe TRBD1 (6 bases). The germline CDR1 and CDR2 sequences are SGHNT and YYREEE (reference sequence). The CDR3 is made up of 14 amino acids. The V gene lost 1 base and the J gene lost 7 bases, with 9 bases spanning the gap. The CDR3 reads CASSLTGINSPLHF. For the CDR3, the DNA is TGTGCCAGCAGCTTGACAGGGATAAATTCACCCCTCCACTTT. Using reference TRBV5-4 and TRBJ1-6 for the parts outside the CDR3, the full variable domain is ETGVTQSPTHLIKTRGQQVTLRCSSQSGHNTVSWYQQALGQGPQFIFQYYREEENGRGNFPPRFSGLQFPNYSSELNVNALELDDSALYLCASSLTGINSPLHFGNGTRLTVT.

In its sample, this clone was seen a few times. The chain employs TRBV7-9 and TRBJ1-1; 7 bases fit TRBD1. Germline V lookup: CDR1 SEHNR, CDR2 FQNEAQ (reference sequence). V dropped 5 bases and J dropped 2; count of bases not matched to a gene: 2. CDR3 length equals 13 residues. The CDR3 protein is CASSRQGNTEAFF. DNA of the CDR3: TGTGCCAGCAGCAGACAGGGTAACACTGAAGCTTTCTTT.

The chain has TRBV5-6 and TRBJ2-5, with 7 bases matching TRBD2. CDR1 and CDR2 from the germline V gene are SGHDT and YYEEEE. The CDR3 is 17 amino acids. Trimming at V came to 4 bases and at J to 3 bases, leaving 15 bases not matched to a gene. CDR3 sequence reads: CASSLTSRAGPEETQYF. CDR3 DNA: TGTGCCAGCAGCCTCACTTCCCGAGCGGGGCCTGAAGAGACCCAGTACTTC.

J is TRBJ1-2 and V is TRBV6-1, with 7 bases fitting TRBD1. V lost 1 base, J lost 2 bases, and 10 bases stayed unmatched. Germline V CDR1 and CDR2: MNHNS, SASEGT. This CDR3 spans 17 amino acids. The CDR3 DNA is TGTGCCAGCAGTGAAGATGTAGGGGACAGAAAAAACTATGGCTACACCTTC. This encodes CASSEDVGDRKNYGYTF.

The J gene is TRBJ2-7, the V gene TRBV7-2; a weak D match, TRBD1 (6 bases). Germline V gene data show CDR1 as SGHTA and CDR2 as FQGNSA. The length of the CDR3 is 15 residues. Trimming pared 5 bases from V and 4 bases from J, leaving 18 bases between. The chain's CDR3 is CASSPRTAGKYEQYF. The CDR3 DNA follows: TGTGCCAGCAGCCCGCGGACAGCCGGAAAGTACGAGCAGTACTTC.

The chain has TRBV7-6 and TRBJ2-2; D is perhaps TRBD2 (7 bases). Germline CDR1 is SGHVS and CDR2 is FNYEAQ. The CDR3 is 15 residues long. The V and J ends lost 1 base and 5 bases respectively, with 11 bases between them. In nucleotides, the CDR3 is TGTGCCAGCAGCTTAGAAGGGGGGGCAACCGGGGAGCTGTTTTTT. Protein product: CASSLEGGATGELFF.

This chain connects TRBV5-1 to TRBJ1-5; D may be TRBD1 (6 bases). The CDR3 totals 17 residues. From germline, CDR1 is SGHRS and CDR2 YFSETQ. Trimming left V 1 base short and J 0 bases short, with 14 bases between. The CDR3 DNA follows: TGCGCCAGCAGCTTGTTTAGGGGGTCCCTTAGCAATCAGCCCCAGCATTTT. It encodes CASSLFRGSLSNQPQHF.

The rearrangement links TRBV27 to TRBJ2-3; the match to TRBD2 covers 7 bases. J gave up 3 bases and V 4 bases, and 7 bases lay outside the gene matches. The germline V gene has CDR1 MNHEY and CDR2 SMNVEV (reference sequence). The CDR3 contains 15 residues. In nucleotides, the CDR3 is TGTGCCAGCAGTTATGCGGCTAGCGGAACAGATACGCAGTATTTT. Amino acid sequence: CASSYAASGTDTQYF.

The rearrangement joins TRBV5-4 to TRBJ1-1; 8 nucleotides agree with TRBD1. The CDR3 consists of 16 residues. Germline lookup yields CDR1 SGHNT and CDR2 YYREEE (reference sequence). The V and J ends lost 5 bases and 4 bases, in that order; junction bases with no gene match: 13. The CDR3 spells CASRSSGQGPVTEAFF. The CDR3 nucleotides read TGTGCCAGCAGGTCGAGCGGACAGGGACCGGTCACTGAAGCTTTCTTT.

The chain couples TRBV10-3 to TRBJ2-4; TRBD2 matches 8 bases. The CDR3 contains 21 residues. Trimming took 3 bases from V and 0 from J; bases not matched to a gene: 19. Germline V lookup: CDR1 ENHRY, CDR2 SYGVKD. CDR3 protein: CAISDEAWGAGAGIAKNIQYF. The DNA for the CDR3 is TGTGCCATCAGTGACGAGGCCTGGGGAGCGGGAGCGGGGATAGCCAAAAACATTCAGTACTTC.

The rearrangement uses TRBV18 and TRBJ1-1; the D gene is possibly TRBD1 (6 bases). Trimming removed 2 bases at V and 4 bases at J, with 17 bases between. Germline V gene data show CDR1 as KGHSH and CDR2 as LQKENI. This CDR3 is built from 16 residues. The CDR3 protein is CASSPGQGHLSTEAFF. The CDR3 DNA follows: TGTGCCAGCTCACCAGGTCAGGGGCACTTGTCCACTGAAGCTTTCTTT.

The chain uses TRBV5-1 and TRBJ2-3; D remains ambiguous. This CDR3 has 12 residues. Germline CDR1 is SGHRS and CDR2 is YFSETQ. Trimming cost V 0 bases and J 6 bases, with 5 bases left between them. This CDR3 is CASSLVGDTQYF. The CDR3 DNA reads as TGCGCCAGCAGCTTGGTCGGGGATACGCAGTATTTT.

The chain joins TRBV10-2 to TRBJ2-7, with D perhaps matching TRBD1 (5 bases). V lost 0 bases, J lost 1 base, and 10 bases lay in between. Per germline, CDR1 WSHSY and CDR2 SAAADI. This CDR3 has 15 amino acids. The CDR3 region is CASSESNRGSYEQYF. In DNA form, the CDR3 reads TGCGCCAGCAGTGAGTCTAATAGGGGTTCCTACGAGCAGTACTTC.

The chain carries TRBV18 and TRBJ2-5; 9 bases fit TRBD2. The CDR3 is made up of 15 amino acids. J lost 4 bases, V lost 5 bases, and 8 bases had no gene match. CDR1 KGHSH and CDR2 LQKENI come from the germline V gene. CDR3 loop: CASSSSGSGGETQYF. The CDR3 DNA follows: TGTGCCAGCTCAAGTAGCGGGAGTGGAGGAGAGACCCAGTACTTC. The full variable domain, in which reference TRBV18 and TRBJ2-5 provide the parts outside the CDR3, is NAGVMQNPRHLVRRRGQEARLRCSPMKGHSHVYWYRQLPEEGLKFMVYLQKENIIDESGMPKERFSAEFPKEGPSILRIQQVVRGDSAAYFCASSSSGSGGETQYFGPGTRLLVL.